These 7 T cell receptor beta chains were sequenced from one sample in a study of T cell responses to AZD1222 COVID-19 vaccine. TCRdb's table, derived via immunoSEQ multiplex PCR, lists solely in-frame clones and lacks some. The repertoire holds about 120,000 clones, with roughly 90% as singletons. Sequencing used peripheral blood, obtained on day 0 of AZD1222 vaccination. The receptors were sampled from an adult in good health.

The gene calls are TRBV5-5 and TRBJ1-2; no definite D call. The ends were cut back, 0 bases at V and 2 bases at J, with 8 bases in the middle. Germline-derived CDR1 and CDR2 are SGHKS and YYEKEE (reference sequence). The CDR3 contains 14 residues. The CDR3 DNA follows: TGTGCCAGCAGCTTGGACAGAAAAAACTATGGCTACACCTTC. Protein sequence: CASSLDRKNYGYTF. Full variable domain (missing parts from reference TRBV5-5 and TRBJ1-2): DAGVTQSPTHLIKTRGQQVTLRCSPISGHKSVSWYQQVLGQGPQFIFQYYEKEERGRGNFPDRFSARQFPNYSSELNVNALLLGDSALYLCASSLDRKNYGYTFGSGTRLTVV.

The genes are TRBV1 and TRBJ2-1; the table's D call of TRBD2 was not tested on the DNA. TRBV1 is shown as a pseudogene. This CDR3 spans 15 amino acids. CDR3 nucleotides: TGCACCAGCAGCTCCCTCGCACTTGGTTCCGATGAGCAGTTCTTC. It is translated as CTSSSLALGSDEQFF.

The chain combines TRBV7-9 with TRBJ2-7; the D gene is possibly TRBD1 (5 bases). Germline assignment: CDR1 SEHNR and CDR2 FQNEAQ (reference sequence). The CDR3 extends over 16 amino acids. V was trimmed by 5 bases and J by 0 bases, leaving 17 bases between them. The CDR3 sequence: CASSRATGFFSYEQYF. CDR3 coding DNA: TGTGCCAGCAGCCGGGCCACAGGTTTCTTCTCCTACGAGCAGTACTTC.

The J gene is TRBJ1-5, the V gene TRBV28, with 8 bases identical to TRBD1. This CDR3 is 15 amino acids long. V shed 7 bases, J shed 4 bases, and the junction held 9 bases outside the gene matches. The germline V gene encodes CDR1 MDHEN and CDR2 SYDVKM. CDR3 in amino acids: CASTISRTGNQPQHF. The CDR3, as DNA: TGTGCCAGCACCATTTCGAGGACAGGGAATCAGCCCCAGCATTTT.

The chain recombines TRBV28 with TRBJ1-5, with TRBD1 as a possible D gene (5 bases). Trimming pared 7 bases from V and 3 bases from J, leaving 13 bases between. In germline, CDR1 is MDHEN, CDR2 SYDVKM. This CDR3 is 14 amino acids long. The CDR3 sequence: CASNIRGHNQPQHF. Written as DNA, the CDR3 is TGTGCCAGCAACATAAGGGGTCACAATCAGCCCCAGCATTTT.

The V and J genes are TRBV2 and TRBJ1-5; D is possibly TRBD1 (5 bases). CDR3 length: 10 amino acids. Per germline, CDR1 SNHLY and CDR2 FYNNEI. Trimming removed 8 bases at V and 11 bases at J, with 10 bases between. The CDR3 reads CASRGASQHF. The CDR3 nucleotides read TGTGCCAGCCGGGGCGCGTCCCAGCATTTT.

This clone is a singleton in its sample. In nucleotides, the CDR3 is TGTGCCAGCAGTCGGGACAGGGGGCGAGAGACCCAGTACTTC. Translation: CASSRDRGRETQYF. The chain is built from TRBV2 and TRBJ2-5, with 12 nucleotides matching TRBD1. V trimming: 5 bases; J trimming: 4 bases; junction bases outside the gene matches: 2. Germline assignment: CDR1 SNHLY and CDR2 FYNNEI. The CDR3 covers 14 residues.